A selection of T cell receptor beta chains follows, all from one sample in a study of T cell responses to AZD1222 COVID-19 vaccine. This table comes from immunoSEQ multiplex PCR, and its TCRdb copy is limited to in-frame clones, with some not included. The sample includes some 65,000 clones, less than 85% seen only once; the top ten take about a quarter. The sample here was peripheral blood, taken on day 0 of MenACWY control vaccination. The source is an adult in good health. Each CDR3 is given with its conserved first and last residue. Each record gives: CDR3 DNA, CDR3 protein, D gene, clone size, V gene, J gene. D genes are given only for firm matches. The size field is filled for only some rows; it gives once, few, many or a size class.

cdr3_nt: TGTGCCAGCAGCCGTTTAGGCAGGGAAGGAGGCTACACCTTC
cdr3_aa: CASSRLGREGGYTF
d_call: -
clone_size: -
v_call: TRBV3-1/TRBV3-2
j_call: TRBJ1-2

cdr3_nt: TGTGCCAGCAGCTTATGGTCAGGGGAAGTGCATTTT
cdr3_aa: CASSLWSGEVHF
d_call: -
clone_size: few
v_call: TRBV7-9
j_call: TRBJ1-5

cdr3_nt: TGTGCCAGCAGCTCCGGACAGGGGGCCACTGAAGCTTTCTTT
cdr3_aa: CASSSGQGATEAFF
d_call: TRBD1
clone_size: -
v_call: TRBV7-6
j_call: TRBJ1-1

cdr3_nt: TGTGCCAGCAGCTCAGCGGTTAACTCTGGGGCCAACGTCCTGACTTTC
cdr3_aa: CASSSAVNSGANVLTF
d_call: -
clone_size: -
v_call: TRBV7-9
j_call: TRBJ2-6

cdr3_nt: TGTGCCAGCAGCTTTGGTCCCACAAGAGACAATGAGCAGTTCTTC
cdr3_aa: CASSFGPTRDNEQFF
d_call: -
clone_size: few
v_call: TRBV5-6
j_call: TRBJ2-1

cdr3_nt: TGTGCCAGTAGTTGGCAGTCCGGTGCGAACACTGAAGCTTTCTTT
cdr3_aa: CASSWQSGANTEAFF
d_call: -
clone_size: few
v_call: TRBV19
j_call: TRBJ1-1

cdr3_nt: TGTGCCAGCAAGGGCTCGGGGGCCTACGAGCAGTACTTC
cdr3_aa: CASKGSGAYEQYF
d_call: -
clone_size: -
v_call: TRBV12-3/TRBV12-4
j_call: TRBJ2-7

cdr3_nt: TGTGCCAGCAGCCCCCAGGGGGGGGCAGTGGGTGAGCAGTTCTTC
cdr3_aa: CASSPQGGAVGEQFF
d_call: -
clone_size: -
v_call: TRBV7-2
j_call: TRBJ2-1

cdr3_nt: TGTGCCAGCAGTTATACAGGGAGCTACACCGGGGAGCTGTTTTTT
cdr3_aa: CASSYTGSYTGELFF
d_call: -
clone_size: -
v_call: TRBV4-2
j_call: TRBJ2-2

cdr3_nt: TGTGCCAGCAGCCAAGTCCGGGGATACGAGCAGTACTTC
cdr3_aa: CASSQVRGYEQYF
d_call: -
clone_size: -
v_call: TRBV14
j_call: TRBJ2-7

cdr3_nt: TGTGCCAGCAGTACCAACAGGGAATCACCCCTCCACTTT
cdr3_aa: CASSTNRESPLHF
d_call: -
clone_size: -
v_call: TRBV12-3/TRBV12-4
j_call: TRBJ1-6

cdr3_nt: TGCGCCAGCAGCCAAGATGGAAGCCACCGGGGAGGCTACACCTTC
cdr3_aa: CASSQDGSHRGGYTF
d_call: -
clone_size: many
v_call: TRBV4-3
j_call: TRBJ1-2

cdr3_nt: TGTGCCAGCAGTACCGGGACAGAGGCTTTCTTT
cdr3_aa: CASSTGTEAFF
d_call: TRBD1
clone_size: few
v_call: TRBV6-5
j_call: TRBJ1-1

cdr3_nt: TGTGCCAGCAGTGAATATATGCAGGGGATGAACACTGAAGCTTTCTTT
cdr3_aa: CASSEYMQGMNTEAFF
d_call: -
clone_size: -
v_call: TRBV25-1
j_call: TRBJ1-1

cdr3_nt: TGCGCCAGCAGCCAACCCAGGGGGGTGGTTGAAAAACTGTTTTTT
cdr3_aa: CASSQPRGVVEKLFF
d_call: TRBD1
clone_size: -
v_call: TRBV4-1
j_call: TRBJ1-4

cdr3_nt: TGTGCCTGTAGACAACGGGGTATGAATGGCTACACCTTC
cdr3_aa: CACRQRGMNGYTF
d_call: -
clone_size: once
v_call: TRBV6-5
j_call: TRBJ1-2

cdr3_nt: TGTGCCAGCGGTGGAGGAGGTCCGGACGGCGAGCAGTACTTC
cdr3_aa: CASGGGGPDGEQYF
d_call: -
clone_size: -
v_call: TRBV5-4
j_call: TRBJ2-7

cdr3_nt: TGTGCCAGCAGCTTAGTCCCGACAGGGGAGGGTTCACCCCTCCACTTT
cdr3_aa: CASSLVPTGEGSPLHF
d_call: TRBD1
clone_size: -
v_call: TRBV7-2
j_call: TRBJ1-6

cdr3_nt: TGTGCCAGCAGTTCCAGACGATATGGCTACACCTTC
cdr3_aa: CASSSRRYGYTF
d_call: -
clone_size: -
v_call: TRBV28
j_call: TRBJ1-2

cdr3_nt: TGTGCCAGCAGCCAAGATCGGCGGACAGGGGGCAATGAGCAGTTCTTC
cdr3_aa: CASSQDRRTGGNEQFF
d_call: TRBD1
clone_size: -
v_call: TRBV4-2
j_call: TRBJ2-1

cdr3_nt: TGTGCCAGCAGCACCGGGCCGAGAGATGGCTACACCTTC
cdr3_aa: CASSTGPRDGYTF
d_call: -
clone_size: -
v_call: TRBV12-3/TRBV12-4
j_call: TRBJ1-2

cdr3_nt: TGCGCCAGCAGCTTGACACAGGGGAAGAATTCACCCCTCCACTTT
cdr3_aa: CASSLTQGKNSPLHF
d_call: TRBD1
clone_size: -
v_call: TRBV5-1
j_call: TRBJ1-6

cdr3_nt: TGTGCCTGCGGCCCAGAAACTGGAAACACCATATATTTT
cdr3_aa: CACGPETGNTIYF
d_call: -
clone_size: -
v_call: TRBV30
j_call: TRBJ1-3

cdr3_nt: TGTGCCAGCAGCTTAGACAGGGGGCCGGATGGCTACACCTTC
cdr3_aa: CASSLDRGPDGYTF
d_call: TRBD1
clone_size: few
v_call: TRBV7-9
j_call: TRBJ1-2

cdr3_nt: TGTGCCAGCAGCCGAGTTCTGGGGGCGCGCACTGAAGCTTTCTTT
cdr3_aa: CASSRVLGARTEAFF
d_call: -
clone_size: -
v_call: TRBV28
j_call: TRBJ1-1

cdr3_nt: TGTGCCAGCCAAAACAGGAGGGACTCCTACGAGCAGTACTTC
cdr3_aa: CASQNRRDSYEQYF
d_call: -
clone_size: -
v_call: TRBV6-5
j_call: TRBJ2-7

cdr3_nt: TGCAGCGTTGAGAGAACAGATACGCAGTATTTT
cdr3_aa: CSVERTDTQYF
d_call: -
clone_size: -
v_call: TRBV29-1
j_call: TRBJ2-3

cdr3_nt: TGTGCCAGCAGTCCCCGGGTAGCACGGGACGAGACCCAGTACTTC
cdr3_aa: CASSPRVARDETQYF
d_call: -
clone_size: -
v_call: TRBV6-5
j_call: TRBJ2-5

cdr3_nt: TGTGCCAGCAGCCCGCTGGGGGAGTTAACCTACGAGCAGTACTTC
cdr3_aa: CASSPLGELTYEQYF
d_call: -
clone_size: once
v_call: TRBV9
j_call: TRBJ2-7

cdr3_nt: TGTGCCAGTAGCCAACAGACAGGGAATTCACCCCTCCACTTT
cdr3_aa: CASSQQTGNSPLHF
d_call: TRBD1
clone_size: -
v_call: TRBV19
j_call: TRBJ1-6

cdr3_nt: TGTGCCAGCAGTTTGGGACTAGCGGAAACAGATACGCAGTATTTT
cdr3_aa: CASSLGLAETDTQYF
d_call: TRBD2
clone_size: few
v_call: TRBV6-2/TRBV6-3
j_call: TRBJ2-3

cdr3_nt: TGTGCCCGCAGCCGGGCGGGGGGGCTAGAGCAGCCCCAGCATTTT
cdr3_aa: CARSRAGGLEQPQHF
d_call: -
clone_size: -
v_call: TRBV5-5
j_call: TRBJ1-5

cdr3_nt: TGTGCCAGCAGCCAACCAGGGTCAAACACCATATATTTT
cdr3_aa: CASSQPGSNTIYF
d_call: -
clone_size: once
v_call: TRBV14
j_call: TRBJ1-3

cdr3_nt: TGTGCCAGCAGCTCCCGTGGCCGTGCAGGGGGCACAGATACGCAGTATTTT
cdr3_aa: CASSSRGRAGGTDTQYF
d_call: -
clone_size: -
v_call: TRBV7-8
j_call: TRBJ2-3

cdr3_nt: TGTGCCAGCAGTGAGCCTAGCGGGAAATACTACAATGAGCAGTTCTTC
cdr3_aa: CASSEPSGKYYNEQFF
d_call: TRBD2
clone_size: -
v_call: TRBV2
j_call: TRBJ2-1

cdr3_nt: TGTGCCAGCAGCTTAGTCAGATTCACAGATACGCAGTATTTT
cdr3_aa: CASSLVRFTDTQYF
d_call: -
clone_size: -
v_call: TRBV11-2
j_call: TRBJ2-3

cdr3_nt: TGTGCCAGCTCACCAATGGCAGGGAACAATGAGCAGTTCTTC
cdr3_aa: CASSPMAGNNEQFF
d_call: -
clone_size: -
v_call: TRBV18
j_call: TRBJ2-1

cdr3_nt: TGTGCCAGCAGTTTAGACACCTATGGCTACACCTTC
cdr3_aa: CASSLDTYGYTF
d_call: -
clone_size: once
v_call: TRBV12-3/TRBV12-4
j_call: TRBJ1-2

cdr3_nt: TGTGCCAGCAGCCAAGATCCGGGGAACTACGAGCAGTACTTC
cdr3_aa: CASSQDPGNYEQYF
d_call: -
clone_size: -
v_call: TRBV3-1/TRBV3-2
j_call: TRBJ2-7

cdr3_nt: TGTGCCAGCAGTGGCCTAGGACGGGGTCAGGGCTACACCTTC
cdr3_aa: CASSGLGRGQGYTF
d_call: -
clone_size: -
v_call: TRBV2
j_call: TRBJ1-2

cdr3_nt: TGTGCCTGGAGAAAACGAAGGACAGTCTATGGCTACACCTTC
cdr3_aa: CAWRKRRTVYGYTF
d_call: -
clone_size: -
v_call: TRBV30
j_call: TRBJ1-2

cdr3_nt: TGTGCCAGCAGCTTAGCTCCATCCCCCCCCTACAATGAGCAGTTCTTC
cdr3_aa: CASSLAPSPPYNEQFF
d_call: -
clone_size: -
v_call: TRBV7-2
j_call: TRBJ2-1

cdr3_nt: TGCGCCAGCAGCTCGGGACTAGTAGTTAGGACAGATACGCAGTATTTT
cdr3_aa: CASSSGLVVRTDTQYF
d_call: TRBD2
clone_size: -
v_call: TRBV5-1
j_call: TRBJ2-3

cdr3_nt: TGTGCCAGCAGCCCCATTGGACTCACCTTTGAAGCTTTCTTT
cdr3_aa: CASSPIGLTFEAFF
d_call: -
clone_size: -
v_call: TRBV5-6
j_call: TRBJ1-1

cdr3_nt: TGTGCCAGCAGCTTGAAGTCCCTATCTACTAATGAAAAACTGTTTTTT
cdr3_aa: CASSLKSLSTNEKLFF
d_call: -
clone_size: -
v_call: TRBV3-1/TRBV3-2
j_call: TRBJ1-4

cdr3_nt: TGTGCCAGCAGCCCCGGGACGGCCTCCTACGAGCAGTACTTC
cdr3_aa: CASSPGTASYEQYF
d_call: -
clone_size: few
v_call: TRBV5-6
j_call: TRBJ2-7

cdr3_nt: TGTGCCAGCAAACTGGGACATTCGTACACTGAAGCTTTCTTT
cdr3_aa: CASKLGHSYTEAFF
d_call: -
clone_size: -
v_call: TRBV28
j_call: TRBJ1-1

cdr3_nt: TGCGCCAGCAGCTTTAACTCCGGGACTCAAGGAGGGACCCAGTACTTC
cdr3_aa: CASSFNSGTQGGTQYF
d_call: -
clone_size: -
v_call: TRBV5-1
j_call: TRBJ2-5

cdr3_nt: TGTGCCAGCAGTTTATGGGCAGGGGGACCTGAAGCTTTCTTT
cdr3_aa: CASSLWAGGPEAFF
d_call: TRBD1
clone_size: -
v_call: TRBV27
j_call: TRBJ1-1

cdr3_nt: TGTGCCAGCAGCCTGGGACTTACATCGAGCTCTGGAAACACCATATATTTT
cdr3_aa: CASSLGLTSSSGNTIYF
d_call: -
clone_size: -
v_call: TRBV13
j_call: TRBJ1-3

cdr3_nt: TGCGCCAGCAGCCAAGATCAAAGGGGGGCGACGGCTGAAGCTTTCTTT
cdr3_aa: CASSQDQRGATAEAFF
d_call: -
clone_size: -
v_call: TRBV4-3
j_call: TRBJ1-1

cdr3_nt: TGTGCCAGCAGCCGAGACACGCATGATGAGCAGTTCTTC
cdr3_aa: CASSRDTHDEQFF
d_call: -
clone_size: -
v_call: TRBV3-1/TRBV3-2
j_call: TRBJ2-1

cdr3_nt: TGTGCCAGCAGCCTCCGTTTCCGGGACAGGGAATCTGAGCAGTTCTTC
cdr3_aa: CASSLRFRDRESEQFF
d_call: TRBD1
clone_size: once
v_call: TRBV9
j_call: TRBJ2-1